This T cell receptor beta chain derives from a study of control samples from healthy donors and cancer patients. The method was immunoSEQ multiplex PCR; TCRdb's version includes in-frame clones alone and lacks a portion of them. This table holds some 410,000 clones, 80% to 95% found once. The V and J ends lost 0 bases and 5 bases, in that order; junction bases with no gene match: 2. The length of the CDR3 is 15 residues. The germline CDR1 and CDR2 sequences are SGHDN and FVKESK. The sequencing input was PBMCs. The clonotype originates from a man aged 40-49 years with head and neck cancer. This rearrangement joins TRBV14 to TRBJ2-3, with 10 bases that match TRBD2. As DNA, the CDR3 is TGTGCCAGCAGCCAAGACAGACTAGCGGGAGATACGCAGTATTTT. Protein product: CASSQDRLAGDTQYF.